This entry lists 32 T cell receptor beta chains sequenced from one sample in a study of T cells after yellow fever vaccination. TCRdb analysed the 5' RACE reads with MiXCR anew, one entry per CDR3 protein. There are some 97,000 distinct CDR3 sequences in the sample; roughly 5.2% occur only once, and about 41% lies in the top ten. Specimen: CD8+ T cells sorted from PBMCs, collected 10 days after the yellow fever booster vaccination. These receptors originate from a man in his late teens or twenties who received the YFV17D yellow fever vaccine.

This clonotype was found many times. The CDR3 loop reads CASTFGTGYIQYF. The CDR3 DNA reads as TGTGCCAGCACCTTCGGGACAGGGTACATTCAGTACTTC. The chain joins TRBV12-3 or TRBV12-4 to TRBJ2-4, with 9 bases lining up with TRBD1. CDR3 length: 13 amino acids. J gave up 8 bases and V 7 bases, and 6 bases lay outside the gene matches.

This clonotype was detected many times. The chain has TRBV12-3 or TRBV12-4 and TRBJ2-5, with 7 bases lining up with TRBD2. The CDR3 sequence is 13 residues long. Losses at the gene ends were 3 bases for V and 5 bases for J; bases not matched to a gene: 3. DNA for the CDR3: TGTGCCAGCAGTTTGGAGGGAGGGGAGACCCAGTACTTC. Amino acids: CASSLEGGETQYF.

This clonotype was recorded many times. The chain employs TRBV9 and TRBJ2-5, with D uncertain. V lost 0 bases, J lost 2 bases, and 8 bases lay in between. Germline V gene sequence: CDR1 SGDLS, CDR2 YYNGEE. The CDR3 is 14 amino acids. CDR3 loop: CASSVANSQETQYF. The CDR3, as DNA: TGTGCCAGCAGCGTAGCTAACAGTCAAGAGACCCAGTACTTC.

The table lists this clonotype with many counts. The chain recombines TRBV19 with TRBJ2-7; 7 bases line up with TRBD1. Germline CDR1 LNHDA, CDR2 SQIVND (reference sequence). This CDR3 contains 15 residues. V lost 1 base to trimming and J lost 4 bases; unmatched junction nucleotides: 7. For the CDR3, the DNA is TGTGCCAGTAGTATAGCCTTTGGACAGGATTACGAGCAGTACTTC. Protein product: CASSIAFGQDYEQYF.

This clonotype was recorded many times. The rearrangement links TRBV4-2 to TRBJ1-4; 9 positions agree with TRBD1. The CDR3 has 16 residues. CDR1 is LGHNA and CDR2 is YNFKEQ in the germline V gene. The ends lost 0 bases at V and 8 bases at J; junction bases unmatched: 7. In DNA, the CDR3 is TGTGCCAGCAGCCAAGATCCGGGACAGGGTGGGGAAAAACTGTTTTTT. Encoded protein: CASSQDPGQGGEKLFF.

The chain is built from TRBV9 and TRBJ2-5; D might be TRBD1 (6 bases). Germline lookup yields CDR1 SGDLS and CDR2 YYNGEE. This CDR3 is 15 amino acids long. Trimming took off 3 bases at V and 4 bases at J, with 16 bases between the two ends. The CDR3 region is CASSAAGGGGETQYF. The CDR3 bases are TGTGCCAGCAGCGCCGCTGGGGGCGGCGGAGAGACCCAGTACTTC.

The V and J genes are TRBV4-1 and TRBJ2-5, with D hard to call. V was shortened by 1 base and J by 5 bases, with 23 bases between the two germline ends. CDR1 is MGHRA and CDR2 is YSYEKL in the germline V gene. This CDR3 has 18 amino acids. CDR3 region: CASSQGYWSARGLETQYF. The CDR3 coding sequence is TGCGCCAGCAGCCAAGGCTACTGGTCAGCTAGAGGCTTGGAGACCCAGTACTTC.

The V call is TRBV5-4, the J call TRBJ2-3; D is perhaps TRBD1 or TRBD2 (5 bases each). The germline gives CDR1 SGHNT, CDR2 YYREEE (reference sequence). The CDR3 length is 15 residues. The ends were cut back, 3 bases at V and 0 bases at J, with 11 bases in the middle. The chain's CDR3 is CASSWDPTSTDTQYF. In nucleotides, the CDR3 is TGTGCCAGCAGCTGGGACCCCACTAGCACAGATACGCAGTATTTT.

Points on this clonotype: The junction shows a germline mismatch at one end, possibly a read error. The chain uses TRBV12-3 or TRBV12-4 and TRBJ2-5, with 10 bases aligning to TRBD2. CDR3 length equals 15 residues. CDR3 in amino acids: CASSVAGGGRETQYF. CDR3 nucleotide sequence: TGTGCCAGCAGTGTAGCGGGGGGAGGAAGAGAGACCCAGTACTTC.

This clonotype showed up many times. The rearrangement links TRBV4-1 to TRBJ2-6; TRBD2 aligns across 11 bases. V lost 2 bases and J lost 2; bases outside the gene matches: 2. Germline CDR1 MGHRA, CDR2 YSYEKL. The CDR3 is 17 amino acids. CDR3 nucleotides: TGCGCCAGCAGCCAATTAGCGGGGGGGACTGGGGCCAACGTCCTGACTTTC. Translated, it gives CASSQLAGGTGANVLTF.

This clonotype was seen many times. The chain has TRBV25-1 and TRBJ1-5; D possibly corresponds to TRBD1 (5 bases). V shed 1 base and J shed 1 base, with 20 bases lying between them. Germline lookup yields CDR1 MGHDK and CDR2 SYGVNS. CDR3 length: 19 residues. This CDR3 is CASSESPPTPPGSNQPQHF. The CDR3 DNA is TGTGCCAGCAGTGAATCACCCCCAACCCCCCCAGGGAGCAATCAGCCCCAGCATTTT.

This clonotype was counted many times. CDR3 coding DNA: TGCGCCAGCAGCCAAGATCAGAAGGGACCCTCTGGGGCCAACGTCCTGACTTTC. Translation gives CASSQDQKGPSGANVLTF. V is TRBV4-3 and J is TRBJ2-6; D could derive from TRBD1 or TRBD2 (5 bases each). The V end lost 0 bases, the J end lost 0 bases, and 12 bases lay between the germline ends. The CDR3 runs 18 residues. Germline CDR1 is LGHNA and CDR2 is YSLEER.

This clonotype was seen ten or more times. This chain uses TRBV5-1 with TRBJ2-1; a possible D gene is TRBD2 (6 bases). The germline V gene has CDR1 SGHRS and CDR2 YFSETQ. The CDR3 has 15 amino acids. Trimming left V 2 bases short and J 6 bases short, with 15 bases between. CDR3 DNA: TGCGCCAGCAGCTTTATACGGGGACTGGGCAATGAGCAGTTCTTC. It codes for CASSFIRGLGNEQFF.

This clonotype was found a few times. The V and J genes are TRBV7-9 and TRBJ2-2, with 7 bases lining up with TRBD1. Germline-derived CDR1 and CDR2 are SEHNR and FQNEAQ (reference sequence). The CDR3 is made up of 18 amino acids. V was pared by 4 bases and J by 2 bases, with 13 bases of the junction left unmatched. CDR3 protein: CASSSARRDRPNTGELFF. The CDR3 bases are TGTGCCAGCAGCTCCGCGCGCAGGGACAGACCTAACACCGGGGAGCTGTTTTTT.

This clonotype was seen a handful of times. This rearrangement joins TRBV12-3 or TRBV12-4 to TRBJ1-4; 9 bases fit TRBD1. The J segment lost 7 bases and the V segment lost 6 bases, leaving 6 bases of the junction unmatched. CDR3 length: 14 residues. The CDR3: CASSLRDRAEKLFF. CDR3 sequence (DNA): TGTGCCAGCAGCCTTCGGGACAGGGCTGAAAAACTGTTTTTT.

The table lists this clonotype with a few counts. The CDR3 region has the DNA TGTGCCAGCAGTGATATGGCCGGGACGGGCAATTCACCCCTCCACTTT. Its protein is CASSDMAGTGNSPLHF. The chain employs TRBV6-1 and TRBJ1-6, with D possibly matching TRBD1 (5 bases). Between the trimmed V and J ends, which lost 3 bases and 7 bases, there was a span of 16 bases. The V gene's germline CDR1 is MNHNS and CDR2 SASEGT. The CDR3 length is 16 residues.

The genes are TRBV6-6 and TRBJ1-2, with D possibly TRBD1 on 6 matching bases. Germline CDR1 MNHNY, CDR2 SVGAGI (reference sequence). Trimming cost V 5 bases and J 3 bases, with 19 bases left between them. The CDR3 sequence is 16 residues long. CDR3 residues: CASSIGPLRGDYGYTF. CDR3 nucleotides: TGTGCCAGCAGTATTGGACCGCTAAGGGGGGACTATGGCTACACCTTC.

The CDR3 reads CSVVQGRYEQYF. In nucleotides, the CDR3 is TGCAGCGTCGTACAGGGGCGGTACGAGCAGTACTTC. This chain connects TRBV29-1 to TRBJ2-7, with 7 bases fitting TRBD1. V lost 6 bases to trimming and J lost 4 bases; unmatched junction nucleotides: 6. CDR3 size: 12 residues. Germline values: CDR1 SQVTM, CDR2 ANQGSEA.

This clonotype occurred a few times. This rearrangement joins TRBV9 to TRBJ1-6, with unresolved D. V was cut by 4 bases and J by 5 bases, with 7 bases left in between. The CDR3 runs to 13 residues. From germline, CDR1 is SGDLS and CDR2 YYNGEE. CDR3 nucleotide sequence: TGTGCCAGCAGCCAAATGAATAATTCACCCCTCCACTTT. Protein: CASSQMNNSPLHF.

The sample holds many counts of this clonotype. This sequence joins TRBV7-9 and TRBJ2-3; D unclear. Germline V gene data show CDR1 as SEHNR and CDR2 as FQNEAQ (reference sequence). The V end was cut by 5 bases, the J end by 5 bases, with 8 bases between. There are 12 residues in the CDR3. CDR3 sequence reads: CASSPLIDTQYF. The CDR3, as DNA: TGTGCCAGCAGCCCATTGATAGATACGCAGTATTTT.

This clonotype turned up a few times. The rearrangement uses TRBV20-1 and TRBJ2-2; 8 nucleotides align to TRBD2. CDR3 length: 15 residues. From germline, CDR1 is DFQATT and CDR2 SNEGSKA (reference sequence). Unmatched junction bases numbered 3, after V lost 3 bases and J lost 0 bases. The CDR3 reads CSARPGGTNTGELFF. In nucleotides, the CDR3 is TGCAGTGCTAGGCCGGGGGGGACGAACACCGGGGAGCTGTTTTTT.

This clonotype appeared a few times. The rearrangement links TRBV7-8 to TRBJ2-3, with 8 nucleotides matching TRBD2. Trimming took 5 bases from V and 2 from J; bases not matched to a gene: 24. The CDR3 consists of 21 residues. In germline, CDR1 is SGHVS, CDR2 FQNEAQ. CDR3 coding DNA: TGTGCCAGCAGCGCGCGGGCTTTGCGGGGGGAAACGCAACAACTCACAGATACGCAGTATTTT. This gives the protein CASSARALRGETQQLTDTQYF.

This clonotype showed up just a few times. The rearrangement joins TRBV25-1 to TRBJ2-1; 7 bases are shared with TRBD1. The CDR3 consists of 16 residues. The V and J ends lost 4 bases and 3 bases, in that order; junction bases with no gene match: 9. Germline-derived CDR1 and CDR2 are MGHDK and SYGVNS. CDR3 in DNA: TGTGCCAGCAGTGCAACACAGGGGAGAAGCTACAATGAGCAGTTCTTC. Translated, it gives CASSATQGRSYNEQFF.

This clonotype occurred many times. This sequence joins TRBV7-8 and TRBJ1-1; D is ambiguous. The germline V and J ends were trimmed by 0 bases and 7 bases, with 18 bases remaining between them. The CDR3 totals 16 residues. Germline V gene lookup returns CDR1 SGHVS and CDR2 FQNEAQ. The CDR3 region is CASSLARLGVGDEAFF. CDR3 DNA: TGTGCCAGCAGCTTAGCCCGGTTGGGTGTCGGGGATGAAGCTTTCTTT.

There are many counts of this clonotype. J is TRBJ2-3 and V is TRBV7-3; D unresolved. CDR3 length equals 14 residues. The ends were cut back, 3 bases at V and 0 bases at J, with 7 bases in the middle. CDR1 SGHTA and CDR2 FQGTGA come from the germline V gene. The CDR3 loop reads CASSLDGSTDTQYF. CDR3 DNA sequence: TGTGCCAGCAGCTTGGACGGGAGCACAGATACGCAGTATTTT.

This clonotype was seen ten or more times. The chain is built from TRBV4-3 and TRBJ2-7; D gene uncertain. Trimming took 1 base from V and 6 from J, leaving 25 bases between them. The germline gives CDR1 LGHNA, CDR2 YSLEER. This CDR3 comprises 18 residues. The CDR3 here is CASSQGSSFGWGIGEQYF. As DNA, the CDR3 is TGCGCCAGCAGCCAAGGCTCGTCGTTTGGATGGGGAATCGGCGAGCAGTACTTC.

The sample holds a few counts of this clonotype. The chain recombines TRBV4-3 with TRBJ1-6; TRBD1 aligns across 8 bases. Trimming at V came to 0 bases and at J to 8 bases, leaving 6 bases not matched to a gene. The CDR3 contains 16 residues. Per the germline V gene, CDR1 is LGHNA and CDR2 is YSLEER. CDR3 nucleotides: TGCGCCAGCAGCCAAGATAGGGCAGGGGGCTATTCACCCCTCCACTTT. Encoded protein: CASSQDRAGGYSPLHF.

This clonotype appeared a few times. V gene TRBV7-2 combines with J gene TRBJ1-3; 9 positions agree with TRBD1. The CDR3 is made up of 17 amino acids. CDR1 and CDR2 from the germline V gene are SGHTA and FQGNSA. Trimming took 5 bases from V and 3 from J; bases not matched to a gene: 11. For the CDR3, the DNA is TGTGCCAGCAGCCCACGGGCGGGGACAGGGAATGGAAACACCATATATTTT. This encodes CASSPRAGTGNGNTIYF.

The sample holds a few counts of this clonotype. The rearrangement joins TRBV6-5 to TRBJ1-2, with 7 bases aligning to TRBD1. V was pared by 0 bases and J by 8 bases, with 12 bases of the junction left unmatched. The CDR3 length is 16 residues. Germline loops: CDR1 MNHEY, CDR2 SVGAGI. The CDR3: CASSYSPGQPTMGYTF. The DNA of the CDR3 is TGTGCCAGCAGTTACTCTCCGGGACAGCCAACTATGGGCTACACCTTC.

In this sample, this clonotype turned up a few times. The rearrangement joins TRBV4-1 to TRBJ1-1; maybe TRBD1 (5 bases). Germline V CDR1 and CDR2: MGHRA, YSYEKL. Between the trimmed V and J ends, which lost 3 bases and 6 bases, there was a span of 11 bases. The CDR3 is made up of 13 amino acids. CDR3 loop: CASSQGGRPEAFF. In DNA form, the CDR3 reads TGCGCCAGCAGCCAGGGGGGGAGGCCTGAAGCTTTCTTT.

This sequence joins TRBV7-2 and TRBJ1-5; 9 bases agree with TRBD1. V was clipped by 4 bases and J by 2 bases; unmatched bases: 0. The V gene's germline CDR1 is SGHTA and CDR2 FQGNSA. The CDR3 runs 14 residues. In nucleotides, the CDR3 is TGTGCCAGCAGCTGGACAGGGGGCAATCAGCCCCAGCATTTT. Residues: CASSWTGGNQPQHF.

The chain links TRBV7-8 to TRBJ2-7, with 9 bases lining up with TRBD1. J was trimmed by 5 bases and V by 4 bases; bases with no gene match: 6. Germline loops: CDR1 SGHVS, CDR2 FQNEAQ. The CDR3 loop spans 14 amino acids. The CDR3 sequence: CASSYRDRAHEQYF. The CDR3, as DNA: TGTGCCAGCAGCTACCGGGACAGGGCGCACGAGCAGTACTTC.